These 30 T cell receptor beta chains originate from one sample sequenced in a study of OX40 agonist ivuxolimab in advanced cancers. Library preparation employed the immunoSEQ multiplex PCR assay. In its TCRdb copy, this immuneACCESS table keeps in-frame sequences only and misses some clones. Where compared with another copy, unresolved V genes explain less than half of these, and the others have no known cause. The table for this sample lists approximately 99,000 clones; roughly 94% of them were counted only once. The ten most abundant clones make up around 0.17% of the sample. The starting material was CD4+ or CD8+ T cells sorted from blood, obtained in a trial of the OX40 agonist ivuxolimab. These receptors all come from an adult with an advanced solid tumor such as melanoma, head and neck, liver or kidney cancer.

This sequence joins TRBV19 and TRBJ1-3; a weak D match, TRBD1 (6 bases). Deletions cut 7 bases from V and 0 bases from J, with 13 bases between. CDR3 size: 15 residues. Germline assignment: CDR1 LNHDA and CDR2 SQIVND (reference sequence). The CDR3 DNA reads TGTGCCAGTACTACCGACAGGAGCTCTGGAAACACCATATATTTT. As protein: CASTTDRSSGNTIYF.

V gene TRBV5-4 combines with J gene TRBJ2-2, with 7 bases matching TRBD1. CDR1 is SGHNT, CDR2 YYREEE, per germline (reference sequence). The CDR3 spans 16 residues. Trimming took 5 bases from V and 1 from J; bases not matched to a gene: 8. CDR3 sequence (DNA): TGTGCCAGCAGTCCTACAGGGGCAAGGAACACCGGGGAGCTGTTTTTT. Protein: CASSPTGARNTGELFF.

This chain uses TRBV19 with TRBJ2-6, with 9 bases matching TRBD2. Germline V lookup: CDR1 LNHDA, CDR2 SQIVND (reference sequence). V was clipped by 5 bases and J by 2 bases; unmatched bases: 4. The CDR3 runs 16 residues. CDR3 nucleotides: TGTGCCAGTAGTCTCTTAGCGGGGGCTGGGGCCAACGTCCTGACTTTC. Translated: CASSLLAGAGANVLTF.

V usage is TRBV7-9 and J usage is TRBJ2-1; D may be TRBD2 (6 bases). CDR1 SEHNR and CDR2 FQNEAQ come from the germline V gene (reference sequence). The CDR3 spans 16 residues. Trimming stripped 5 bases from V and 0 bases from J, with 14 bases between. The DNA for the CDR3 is TGTGCCAGCAGCCACGGCGGGACCGTCTCCTACAATGAGCAGTTCTTC. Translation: CASSHGGTVSYNEQFF.

CDR3 sequence: CASSQPGGTGNTIYF. The CDR3 coding sequence is TGTGCCAGCAGCCAGCCAGGGGGCACTGGAAACACCATATATTTT. The V and J genes are TRBV4-2 and TRBJ1-3, with 8 nucleotides matching TRBD1. This CDR3 is built from 15 residues. V trimming: 3 bases; J trimming: 2 bases; junction bases outside the gene matches: 3. CDR1 and CDR2 (germline): LGHNA, YNFKEQ.

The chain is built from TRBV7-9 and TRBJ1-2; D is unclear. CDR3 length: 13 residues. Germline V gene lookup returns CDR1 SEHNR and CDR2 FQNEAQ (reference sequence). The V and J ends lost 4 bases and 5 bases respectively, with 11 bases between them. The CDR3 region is CASSSMVRYGYTF. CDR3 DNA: TGTGCCAGCAGCTCAATGGTACGATATGGCTACACCTTC.

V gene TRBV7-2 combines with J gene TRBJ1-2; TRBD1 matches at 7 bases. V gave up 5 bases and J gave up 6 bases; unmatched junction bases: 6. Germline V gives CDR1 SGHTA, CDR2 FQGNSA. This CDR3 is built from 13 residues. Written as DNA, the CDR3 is TGTGCCAGCAGCCGGACAGGAACCCATGGCTACACCTTC. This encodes CASSRTGTHGYTF.

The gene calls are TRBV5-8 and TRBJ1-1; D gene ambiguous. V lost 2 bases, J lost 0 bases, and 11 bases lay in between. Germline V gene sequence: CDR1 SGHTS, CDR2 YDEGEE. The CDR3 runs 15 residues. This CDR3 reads CASSFRGNMNTEAFF. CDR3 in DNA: TGTGCCAGCAGCTTCCGAGGGAATATGAACACTGAAGCTTTCTTT.

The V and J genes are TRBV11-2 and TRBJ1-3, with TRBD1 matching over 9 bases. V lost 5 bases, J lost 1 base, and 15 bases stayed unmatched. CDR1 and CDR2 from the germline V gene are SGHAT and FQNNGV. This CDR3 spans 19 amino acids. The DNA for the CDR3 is TGTGCCAGCAGCCCTAGCCGATGGGGACAGGGTGATTCTGGAAACACCATATATTTT. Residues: CASSPSRWGQGDSGNTIYF.

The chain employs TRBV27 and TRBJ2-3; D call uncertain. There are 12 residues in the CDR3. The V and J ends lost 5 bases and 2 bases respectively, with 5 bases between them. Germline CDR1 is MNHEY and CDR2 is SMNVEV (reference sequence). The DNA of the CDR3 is TGTGCCAGCAGTAAAAACACAGATACGCAGTATTTT. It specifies CASSKNTDTQYF.

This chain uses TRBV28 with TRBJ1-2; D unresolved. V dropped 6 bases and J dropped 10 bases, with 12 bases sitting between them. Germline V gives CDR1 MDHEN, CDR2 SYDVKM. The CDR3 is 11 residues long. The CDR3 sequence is CASSVLNDYTF. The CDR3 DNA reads TGTGCCAGCAGCGTGTTAAACGACTACACCTTC.

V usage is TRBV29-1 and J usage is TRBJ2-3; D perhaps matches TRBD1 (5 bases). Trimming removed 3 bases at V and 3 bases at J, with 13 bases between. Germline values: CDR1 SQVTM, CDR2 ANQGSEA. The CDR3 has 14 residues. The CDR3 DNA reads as TGCAGCGTTGACTCATGGGGCGCGACAGATACGCAGTATTTT. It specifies CSVDSWGATDTQYF.

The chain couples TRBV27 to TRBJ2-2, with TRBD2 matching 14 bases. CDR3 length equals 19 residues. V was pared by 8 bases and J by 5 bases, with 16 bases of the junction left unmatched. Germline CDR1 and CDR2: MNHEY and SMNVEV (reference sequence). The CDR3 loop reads CASATQSIRLAGGTGELFF. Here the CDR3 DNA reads TGTGCCAGCGCAACCCAAAGCATCCGACTAGCGGGGGGGACCGGGGAGCTGTTTTTT.

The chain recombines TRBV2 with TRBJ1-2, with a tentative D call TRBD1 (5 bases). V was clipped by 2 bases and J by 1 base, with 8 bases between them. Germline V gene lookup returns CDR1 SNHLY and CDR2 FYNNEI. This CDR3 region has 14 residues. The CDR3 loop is CASSESGGNYGYTF. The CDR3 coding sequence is TGTGCCAGCAGTGAATCGGGGGGTAACTATGGCTACACCTTC.

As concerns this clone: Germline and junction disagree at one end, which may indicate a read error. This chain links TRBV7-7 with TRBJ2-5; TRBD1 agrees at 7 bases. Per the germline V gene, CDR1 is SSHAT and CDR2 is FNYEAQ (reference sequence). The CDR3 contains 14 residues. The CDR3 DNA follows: TGTGCTAGCAGCTTGGGTCCAGGGGGAGAGACCCAGTACTTC. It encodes CASSLGPGGETQYF.

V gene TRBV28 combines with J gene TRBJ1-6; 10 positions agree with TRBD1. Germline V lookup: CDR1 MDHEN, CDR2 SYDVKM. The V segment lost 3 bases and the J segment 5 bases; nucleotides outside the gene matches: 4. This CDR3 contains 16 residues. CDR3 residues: CASSLGGQGDNSPLHF. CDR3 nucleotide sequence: TGTGCCAGCAGTTTGGGCGGACAGGGGGATAATTCACCCCTCCACTTT.

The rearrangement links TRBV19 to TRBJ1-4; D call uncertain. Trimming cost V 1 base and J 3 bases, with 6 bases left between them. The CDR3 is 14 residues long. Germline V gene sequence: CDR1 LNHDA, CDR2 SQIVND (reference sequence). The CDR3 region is CASSIGRSNEKLFF. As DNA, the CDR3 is TGTGCCAGTAGTATAGGTCGGTCTAATGAAAAACTGTTTTTT.

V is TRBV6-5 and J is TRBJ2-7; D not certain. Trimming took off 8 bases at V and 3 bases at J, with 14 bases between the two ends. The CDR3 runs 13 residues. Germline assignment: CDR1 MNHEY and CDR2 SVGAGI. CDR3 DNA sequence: TGTGCCAGCGGGCTAGAAATCTTCTACGAGCAGTACTTC. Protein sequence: CASGLEIFYEQYF.

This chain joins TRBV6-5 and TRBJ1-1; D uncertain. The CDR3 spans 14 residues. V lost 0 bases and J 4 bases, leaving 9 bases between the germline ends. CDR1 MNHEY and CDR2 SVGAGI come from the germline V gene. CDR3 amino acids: CASSYSWQRTEAFF. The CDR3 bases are TGTGCCAGCAGTTACTCGTGGCAGCGCACTGAAGCTTTCTTT.

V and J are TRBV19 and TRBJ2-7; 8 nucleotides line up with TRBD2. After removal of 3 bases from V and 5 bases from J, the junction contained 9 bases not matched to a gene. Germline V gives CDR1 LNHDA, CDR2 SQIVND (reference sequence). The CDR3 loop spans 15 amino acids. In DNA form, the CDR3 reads TGTGCCAGTAGTATTAGACTAGCGATACCCCACGAGCAGTACTTC. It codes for CASSIRLAIPHEQYF.

The CDR3 DNA reads TGTGCCAGCATTCGGACCCCCTCCCCTTACGAGCAGTACTTC. This translates into CASIRTPSPYEQYF. The chain carries TRBV2 and TRBJ2-7; D remains unclear. This CDR3 is built from 14 residues. CDR1 is SNHLY, CDR2 FYNNEI, per germline. Trimming removed 7 bases at V and 4 bases at J, with 17 bases between.

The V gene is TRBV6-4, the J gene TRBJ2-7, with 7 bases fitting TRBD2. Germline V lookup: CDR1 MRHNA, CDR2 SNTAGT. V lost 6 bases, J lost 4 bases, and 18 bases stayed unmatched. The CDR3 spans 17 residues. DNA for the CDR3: TGTGCCAGCAGCGGTACCAACAGCGGGGAGGCCGGTTACGAGCAGTACTTC. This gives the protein CASSGTNSGEAGYEQYF.

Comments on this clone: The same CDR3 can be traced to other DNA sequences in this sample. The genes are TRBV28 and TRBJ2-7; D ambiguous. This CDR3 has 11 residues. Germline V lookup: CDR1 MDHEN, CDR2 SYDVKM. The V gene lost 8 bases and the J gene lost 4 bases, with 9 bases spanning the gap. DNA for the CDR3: TGTGCCAGCGGCCCTTCGTACGAGCAGTACTTC. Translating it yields CASGPSYEQYF.

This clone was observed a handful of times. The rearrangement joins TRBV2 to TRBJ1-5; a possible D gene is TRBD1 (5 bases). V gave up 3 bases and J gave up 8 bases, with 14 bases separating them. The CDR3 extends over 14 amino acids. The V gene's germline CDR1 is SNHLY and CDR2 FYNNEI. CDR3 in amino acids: CASSDRAGQEPQHF. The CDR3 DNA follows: TGTGCCAGCAGTGATAGGGCAGGGCAGGAGCCCCAGCATTTT.

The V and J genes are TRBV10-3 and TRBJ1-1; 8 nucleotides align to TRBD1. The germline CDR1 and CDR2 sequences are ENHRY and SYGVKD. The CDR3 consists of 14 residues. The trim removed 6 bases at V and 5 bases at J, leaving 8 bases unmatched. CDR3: CAISVTGGDTEAFF. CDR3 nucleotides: TGTGCCATCAGCGTTACAGGGGGGGATACTGAAGCTTTCTTT.

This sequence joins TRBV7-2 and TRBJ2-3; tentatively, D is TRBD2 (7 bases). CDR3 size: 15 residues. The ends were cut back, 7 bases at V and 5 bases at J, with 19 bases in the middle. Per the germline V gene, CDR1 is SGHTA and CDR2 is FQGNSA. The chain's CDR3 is CASTQRGGGGDTQYF. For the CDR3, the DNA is TGTGCCAGCACCCAAAGGGGAGGGGGGGGAGATACGCAGTATTTT. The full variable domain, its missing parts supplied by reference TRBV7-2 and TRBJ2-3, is GAGVSQSPSNKVTEKGKDVELRCDPISGHTALYWYRQSLGQGLEFLIYFQGNSAPDKSGLPSDRFSAERTGGSVSTLTIQRTQQEDSAVYLCASTQRGGGGDTQYFGPGTRLTVL.

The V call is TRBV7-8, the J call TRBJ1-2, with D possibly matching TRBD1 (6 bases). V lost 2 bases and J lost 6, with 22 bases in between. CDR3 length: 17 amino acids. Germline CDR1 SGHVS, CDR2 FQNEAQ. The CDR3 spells CASSLSRADTGLNGYTF. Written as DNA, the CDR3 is TGTGCCAGCAGCTTATCCCGGGCAGATACAGGGCTAAATGGCTACACCTTC.

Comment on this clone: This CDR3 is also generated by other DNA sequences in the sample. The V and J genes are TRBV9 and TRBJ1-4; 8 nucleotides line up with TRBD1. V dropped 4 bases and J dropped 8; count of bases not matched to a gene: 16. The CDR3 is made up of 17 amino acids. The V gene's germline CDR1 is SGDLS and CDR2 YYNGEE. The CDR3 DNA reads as TGTGCCAGCAGCTCCTGGGGGACAGGAGAATCTTACGAAAAACTGTTTTTT. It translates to CASSSWGTGESYEKLFF.

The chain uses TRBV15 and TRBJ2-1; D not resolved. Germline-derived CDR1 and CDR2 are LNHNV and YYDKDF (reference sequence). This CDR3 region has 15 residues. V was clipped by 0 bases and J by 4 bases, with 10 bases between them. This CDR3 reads CATSRDRLGYNEQFF. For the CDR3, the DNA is TGTGCCACCAGCAGAGATAGGCTAGGATACAATGAGCAGTTCTTC.

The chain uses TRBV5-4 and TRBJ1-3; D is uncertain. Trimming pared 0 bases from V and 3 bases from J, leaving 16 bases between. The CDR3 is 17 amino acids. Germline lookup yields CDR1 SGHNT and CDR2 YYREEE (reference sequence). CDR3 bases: TGTGCCAGCAGCTTGGATGGAAGATTTTTGGGTGGAAACACCATATATTTT. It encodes CASSLDGRFLGGNTIYF.